These T cell receptor beta chains were read from a single sample in a study of blood T cell repertoires in COVID-19. Assay: immunoSEQ multiplex PCR; the TCRdb copy retains only in-frame clones and omits some. The table has 65,000 to 85,000 clones, around four fifths seen once. Source material: peripheral blood. The receptors stem from a man aged 45-65 years with active COVID-19. The CDR3 runs from the conserved cysteine through the conserved F or W. D genes are given only for firm matches. Size is omitted from some rows. Given values are once, few, many or a class for expanded clones.

>.|TRBV11-2|.|TRBJ2-1|16
TGTGCCAGCAGCTTAGGGGGGGAAAGCTCCTACAATGAGCAGTTCTTC
CASSLGGESSYNEQFF
>.|TRBV12-3/TRBV12-4|.|TRBJ1-1|11
TGTGCCAGCACCCCACAAGTTGAAGCTTTCTTT
CASTPQVEAFF
>TRBD1|TRBV2|.|TRBJ2-5|13
TGTGCCAGCAGACAGGGGGACCAAGAGACCCAGTACTTC
CASRQGDQETQYF
>.|TRBV15|once|TRBJ1-5|14
TGTGCCACCAGCCACAGGGCAATCGTTCAGCCCCAGCATTTT
CATSHRAIVQPQHF
>.|TRBV18|.|TRBJ2-2|16
TGTGCCAGCTCACCTCGGAAGGCGGGGAACACCGGGGAGCTGTTTTTT
CASSPRKAGNTGELFF
>.|TRBV28|.|TRBJ2-7|14
TGTGCCAGTTCCCAGCCGGGGGTATCCTACGAGCAGTACTTC
CASSQPGVSYEQYF
>.|TRBV6-5|.|TRBJ1-4|13
TGTGCCAGCGGAAGGGGCCGTGACGAAAAACTGTTTTTT
CASGRGRDEKLFF
>TRBD2|TRBV5-1|.|TRBJ2-3|17
TGCGCCAGCAGCTTGGGAGGGCTAGCGGGGGGCACAGATACGCAGTATTTT
CASSLGGLAGGTDTQYF
>.|TRBV7-9|.|TRBJ1-5|12
TGTGCCAGCAGCTTAGAGCATCAGCCCCAGCATTTT
CASSLEHQPQHF
>TRBD2|TRBV9|.|TRBJ2-3|14
TGTGCCAGCAGCGTAGTTGGGAGGGCAGATACGCAGTATTTT
CASSVVGRADTQYF
>.|TRBV20-1|.|TRBJ2-7|10
TGCAGTGCCGAAACCAGCGAGCAGTACTTC
CSAETSEQYF
>TRBD1|TRBV18|.|TRBJ2-5|15
TGTGCCAGCTCCCTGGGACAGCTACACCAAGAGACCCAGTACTTC
CASSLGQLHQETQYF
>TRBD1|TRBV5-4|.|TRBJ2-6|16
TGTGCCAGCACCGGACAGGGCACCTCTGGGGCCAACGTCCTGACTTTC
CASTGQGTSGANVLTF
>.|TRBV11-2|.|TRBJ1-2|13
TGTGCCAGCAGCTTAGAAGGACTGTATGGCTACACCTTC
CASSLEGLYGYTF
>.|TRBV5-1|.|TRBJ1-3|16
TGCGCCAGCAGCTTGATCGGAGGGCTCTCTGGAAACACCATATATTTT
CASSLIGGLSGNTIYF
>TRBD2|TRBV2|once|TRBJ2-5|14
TGTGCCAGCGTTCTTGGACTAGCGGGGGGGACCCAGTACTTC
CASVLGLAGGTQYF
>TRBD1|TRBV18|once|TRBJ2-1|13
TGTGCCAGCTCACTTACCGGGACAGGGCCCCAGTTCTTC
CASSLTGTGPQFF
>.|TRBV6-5|.|TRBJ2-2|13
TGTGCCGGAGGGCTGACGAACACCGGGGAGCTGTTTTTT
CAGGLTNTGELFF
>.|TRBV6-5|.|TRBJ1-1|13
TGTGCCAGCAGGAGGGTCATGAACACTGAAGCTTTCTTT
CASRRVMNTEAFF
>TRBD2|TRBV4-2|.|TRBJ2-5|17
TGTGCCAGCAGCCCAGGGGACGGGGGGGCCCTAGGGGAGACCCAGTACTTC
CASSPGDGGALGETQYF
>.|TRBV9|.|TRBJ2-3|16
TGTGCCAGCAGCGCTGCCCTGAGGCCCCCGTCAGATACGCAGTATTTT
CASSAALRPPSDTQYF
>.|TRBV5-6|.|TRBJ1-4|13
TGTGCCAGCAGCTACGGGGGTAATGAAAAACTGTTTTTT
CASSYGGNEKLFF
>TRBD1|TRBV20-1|.|TRBJ1-1|15
TGCAGTGCCAGTGAAACAGGGGGTGGGGACACTGAAGCTTTCTTT
CSASETGGGDTEAFF
>.|TRBV25-1|.|TRBJ2-2|12
TGTGCCAGCCCGAGCGAGGGCGGGGAGCTGTTTTTT
CASPSEGGELFF
>TRBD1|TRBV10-2|.|TRBJ1-6|14
TGCGCCACCCGGGAGGGGACAGGGAATTCACCCCTCCACTTT
CATREGTGNSPLHF
>.|TRBV30|.|TRBJ1-2|12
TGTGCCTGGAGTGTATCGGACTATGGCTACACCTTC
CAWSVSDYGYTF
>TRBD1|TRBV30|.|TRBJ2-7|14
TGTGCCTGGAGTGTAACCGACAGGGGGGGCGAGCAGTACTTC
CAWSVTDRGGEQYF
>.|TRBV3-1/TRBV3-2|.|TRBJ2-7|15
TGTGCCAGCAGCCAAGACATAGCCTGGCCCTACGAGCAGTACTTC
CASSQDIAWPYEQYF
>TRBD1|TRBV30|.|TRBJ2-6|15
TGTGCCAAACAGGGGAAAGAATCTGGGGCCAACGTCCTGACTTTC
CAKQGKESGANVLTF
>.|TRBV28|few|TRBJ1-6|14
TGTGCCAGCAGTTTTTTTGACACCAATTCACCCCTCCACTTT
CASSFFDTNSPLHF